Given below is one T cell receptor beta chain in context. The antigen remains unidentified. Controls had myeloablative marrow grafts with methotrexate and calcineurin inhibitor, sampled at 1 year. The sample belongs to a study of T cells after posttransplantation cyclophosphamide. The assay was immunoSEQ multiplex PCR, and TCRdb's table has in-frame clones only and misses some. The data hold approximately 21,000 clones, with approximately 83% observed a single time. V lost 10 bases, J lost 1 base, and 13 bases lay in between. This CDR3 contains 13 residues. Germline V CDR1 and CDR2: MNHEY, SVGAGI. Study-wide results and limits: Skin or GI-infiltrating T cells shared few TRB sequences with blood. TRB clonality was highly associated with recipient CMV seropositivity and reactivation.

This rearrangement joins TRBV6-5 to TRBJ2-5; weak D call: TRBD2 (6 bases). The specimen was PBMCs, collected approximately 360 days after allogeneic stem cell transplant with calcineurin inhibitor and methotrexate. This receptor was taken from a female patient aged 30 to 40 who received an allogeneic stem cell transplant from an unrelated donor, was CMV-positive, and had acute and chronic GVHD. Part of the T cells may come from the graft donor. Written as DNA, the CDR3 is TGTGCCACCAGGAGGGCGGTCCAAGAGACCCAGTACTTC. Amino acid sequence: CATRRAVQETQYF.